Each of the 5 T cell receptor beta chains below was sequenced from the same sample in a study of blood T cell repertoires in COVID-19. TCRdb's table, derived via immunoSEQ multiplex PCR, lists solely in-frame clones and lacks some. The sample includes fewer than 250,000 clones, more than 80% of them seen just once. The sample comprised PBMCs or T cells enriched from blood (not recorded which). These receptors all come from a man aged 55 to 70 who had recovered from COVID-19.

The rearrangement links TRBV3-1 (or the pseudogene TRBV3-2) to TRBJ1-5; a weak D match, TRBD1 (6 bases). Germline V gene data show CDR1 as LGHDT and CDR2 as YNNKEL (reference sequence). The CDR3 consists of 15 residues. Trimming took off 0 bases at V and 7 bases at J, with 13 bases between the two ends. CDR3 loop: CASSQDVQGGQPQHF. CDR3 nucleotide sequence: TGTGCCAGCAGCCAAGATGTACAGGGCGGCCAGCCCCAGCATTTT.

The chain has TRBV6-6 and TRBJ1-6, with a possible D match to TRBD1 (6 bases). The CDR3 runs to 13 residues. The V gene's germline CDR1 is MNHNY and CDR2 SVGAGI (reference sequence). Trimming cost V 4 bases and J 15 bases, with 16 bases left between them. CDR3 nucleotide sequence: TGTGCCAGCAGTTTCTCCCGGGACAACTTCCTCCACTTT. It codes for CASSFSRDNFLHF.

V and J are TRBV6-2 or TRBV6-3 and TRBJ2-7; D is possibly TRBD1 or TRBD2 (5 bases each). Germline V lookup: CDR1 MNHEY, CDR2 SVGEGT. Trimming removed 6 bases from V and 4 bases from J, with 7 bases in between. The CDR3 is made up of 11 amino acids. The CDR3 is CASSGAYEQYF. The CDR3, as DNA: TGTGCCAGCAGCGGGGCATACGAGCAGTACTTC.

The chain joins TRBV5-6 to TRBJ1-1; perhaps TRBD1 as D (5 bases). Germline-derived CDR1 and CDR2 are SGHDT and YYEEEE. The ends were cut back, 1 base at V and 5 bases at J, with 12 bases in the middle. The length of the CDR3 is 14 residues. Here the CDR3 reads CASSLSQGRTEAFF. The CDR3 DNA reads TGTGCCAGCAGCTTGTCCCAGGGTCGAACTGAAGCTTTCTTT.

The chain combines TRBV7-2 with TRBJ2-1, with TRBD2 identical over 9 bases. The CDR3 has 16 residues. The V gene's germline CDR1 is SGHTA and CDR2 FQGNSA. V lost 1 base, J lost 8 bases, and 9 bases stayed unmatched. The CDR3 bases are TGTGCCAGCAGCTTAGTGCCTCTAGCGGGGTCCCATGAGCAGTTCTTC. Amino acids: CASSLVPLAGSHEQFF.